Listed below are T cell receptor beta chains from one sample, sequenced in a study of cytomegalovirus exposure and HLA in healthy donors. Sequencing used immunoSEQ multiplex PCR; TCRdb keeps in-frame clones, though not all of them. The repertoire includes 150,000 to 170,000 clones, roughly three quarters of them detected once, and around 13% sits in the top ten. The sequenced sample consisted of PBMCs. These receptors came from a man between 25 and 39 years old in good health and CMV-seropositive. CDR3s include the opening cysteine and the closing phenylalanine or tryptophan. D genes are given only for firm matches. Expanded clones are given a class, and other clones once, few, many or no size at all.

d_gene: TRBD1; v_gene: TRBV9; j_gene: TRBJ2-7; abundance: -; CDR3nt: TGTGCCAGCAGCGAGGCCCCTTGGGACAGGGGGCTGTACGAGCAGTACTTC; CDR3aa: CASSEAPWDRGLYEQYF
d_gene: -; v_gene: TRBV7-2; j_gene: TRBJ2-6; abundance: -; CDR3nt: TGTGCCAGCAGCTCATACAGGGCTGGGGCCAACGTCCTGACTTTC; CDR3aa: CASSSYRAGANVLTF
d_gene: -; v_gene: TRBV15; j_gene: TRBJ2-1; abundance: -; CDR3nt: TGTGCCACCAGCAGAGGGGGTGGGGCCGGGCTGCAGTTCTTC; CDR3aa: CATSRGGGAGLQFF
d_gene: TRBD1; v_gene: TRBV4-2; j_gene: TRBJ2-4; abundance: -; CDR3nt: TGTGCCAGCAGCCTAAGGGACAGGGGGGTCGGGGCCAAAAACATTCAGTACTTC; CDR3aa: CASSLRDRGVGAKNIQYF
d_gene: -; v_gene: TRBV28; j_gene: TRBJ1-1; abundance: -; CDR3nt: TGTGCATTAGGACAGCCCGACCTGGGGACTGAAGCTTTCTTT; CDR3aa: CALGQPDLGTEAFF
d_gene: TRBD2; v_gene: TRBV5-6; j_gene: TRBJ2-2; abundance: -; CDR3nt: TGTGCCAGCAGCTTGGGCTTGGGACTAGCGATAGCCGGGGAGCTGTTTTTT; CDR3aa: CASSLGLGLAIAGELFF
d_gene: -; v_gene: TRBV28; j_gene: TRBJ2-5; abundance: -; CDR3nt: TGTGCCAGCAGTTTTCCCCAGGGCCGAGAGACCCAGTACTTC; CDR3aa: CASSFPQGRETQYF
d_gene: -; v_gene: TRBV2; j_gene: TRBJ2-3; abundance: once; CDR3nt: TGTGCCAGCAGTGTTGGCAGGTCTGCAGATACGCAGTATTTT; CDR3aa: CASSVGRSADTQYF
d_gene: TRBD2; v_gene: TRBV29-1; j_gene: TRBJ2-1; abundance: -; CDR3nt: TGCAGCGCTAGCGGGAGGGCCTCTGACAATGAGCAGTTCTTC; CDR3aa: CSASGRASDNEQFF
d_gene: TRBD2; v_gene: TRBV11-2; j_gene: TRBJ2-5; abundance: -; CDR3nt: TGTGCCAGCAGCTTAGATAGTAGCGGGAGCGACGAGACCCAGTACTTC; CDR3aa: CASSLDSSGSDETQYF
d_gene: -; v_gene: TRBV6-6; j_gene: TRBJ2-7; abundance: few; CDR3nt: TGTGCCAGCAGTTACCCGGCGGAGGAGCCCAGCCACGAGCAGTACTTC; CDR3aa: CASSYPAEEPSHEQYF
d_gene: -; v_gene: TRBV7-9; j_gene: TRBJ1-2; abundance: -; CDR3nt: TGTGCCAGCAGCTTAGGAGGGTGGGAAGGCTACACCTTC; CDR3aa: CASSLGGWEGYTF
d_gene: TRBD2; v_gene: TRBV9; j_gene: TRBJ2-1; abundance: -; CDR3nt: TGTGCCAGCAGCGAAACTAGCGGGGATAATGAGCAGTTCTTC; CDR3aa: CASSETSGDNEQFF
d_gene: TRBD2; v_gene: TRBV19; j_gene: TRBJ2-7; abundance: -; CDR3nt: TGTGCCAGTAGGGCACTAGCGCAGAGCTCCTACGAGCAGTACTTC; CDR3aa: CASRALAQSSYEQYF
d_gene: TRBD2; v_gene: TRBV5-8; j_gene: TRBJ2-5; abundance: -; CDR3nt: TGTGCCAGCAGCTTGGGGCGGGAGCTCCTCCAAGAGACCCAGTACTTC; CDR3aa: CASSLGRELLQETQYF
d_gene: TRBD1; v_gene: TRBV18; j_gene: TRBJ1-1; abundance: -; CDR3nt: TGTGCCAGCTCACCACTTACGACAGGGGTAAATGAAGCTTTCTTT; CDR3aa: CASSPLTTGVNEAFF
d_gene: -; v_gene: TRBV4-1; j_gene: TRBJ1-5; abundance: -; CDR3nt: TGCGCCAGCAGCCGAGACGACAGGAGCAATCAGCCCCAGCATTTT; CDR3aa: CASSRDDRSNQPQHF
d_gene: -; v_gene: TRBV7-9; j_gene: TRBJ2-7; abundance: few; CDR3nt: TGTGCCAGCAGCTCTCTACAGGGAGTCCACGAGCAGTACTTC; CDR3aa: CASSSLQGVHEQYF
d_gene: TRBD1; v_gene: TRBV5-1; j_gene: TRBJ1-1; abundance: once; CDR3nt: TGCGCCAGCAGCCCGAACCGGGACAGGGCCGCCTGTATGAACACTGAAGCTTTCTTT; CDR3aa: CASSPNRDRAACMNTEAFF
d_gene: -; v_gene: TRBV27; j_gene: TRBJ2-3; abundance: -; CDR3nt: TGTGCCAGCAGTTTAGAGGGCGCCGGCACAGATACGCAGTATTTT; CDR3aa: CASSLEGAGTDTQYF
d_gene: -; v_gene: TRBV5-1; j_gene: TRBJ2-7; abundance: once; CDR3nt: TGCGCCAGCAGCTCCGGACGGGATCCGGCCGAGCAGTACTTC; CDR3aa: CASSSGRDPAEQYF
d_gene: -; v_gene: TRBV9; j_gene: TRBJ2-1; abundance: -; CDR3nt: TGTGCCAGCAGTCGGGAGACCTACTACAATGAGCAGTTCTTC; CDR3aa: CASSRETYYNEQFF
d_gene: -; v_gene: TRBV19; j_gene: TRBJ2-3; abundance: -; CDR3nt: TGTGCCAGTAGTATAGACCCAACTAGACCTAGCACAGATACGCAGTATTTT; CDR3aa: CASSIDPTRPSTDTQYF
d_gene: TRBD1; v_gene: TRBV13; j_gene: TRBJ2-5; abundance: once; CDR3nt: TGTGCCAGCAGCTCCAGCCGGGACAGGGGAAAAGAGACCCAGTACTTC; CDR3aa: CASSSSRDRGKETQYF
d_gene: -; v_gene: TRBV6-7; j_gene: TRBJ2-7; abundance: once; CDR3nt: TGTGCCAGCAGTTGCCATCGAGCGGAACCCTGTCTAGTAAACGAGCAGTACTTC; CDR3aa: CASSCHRAEPCLVNEQYF
d_gene: -; v_gene: TRBV5-5; j_gene: TRBJ1-1; abundance: -; CDR3nt: TGTGCCAGCAGCTTGTCGGCGGCAAACACTGAAGCTTTCTTT; CDR3aa: CASSLSAANTEAFF
d_gene: -; v_gene: TRBV28; j_gene: TRBJ2-7; abundance: -; CDR3nt: TGTGCCAGCACCACTAGTGGGTACTACGAGCAGTACTTC; CDR3aa: CASTTSGYYEQYF
d_gene: TRBD2; v_gene: TRBV7-6; j_gene: TRBJ2-5; abundance: -; CDR3nt: TGTGCCAGCAGCCCCGCTAGCGGGAGCGTTCCGTTCGTGGAGACCCAGTACTTC; CDR3aa: CASSPASGSVPFVETQYF
d_gene: -; v_gene: TRBV25-1; j_gene: TRBJ1-6; abundance: -; CDR3nt: TGTGCCAGCAGTCGATCCGAGTTAACAGGCCCTGGGACCCTCCACTTT; CDR3aa: CASSRSELTGPGTLHF
d_gene: -; v_gene: TRBV6-4; j_gene: TRBJ1-3; abundance: -; CDR3nt: TGTGCCAGCAGTCTATCTAACTCTGGAAACACCATATATTTT; CDR3aa: CASSLSNSGNTIYF
d_gene: -; v_gene: TRBV27; j_gene: TRBJ2-1; abundance: -; CDR3nt: TGTGCCAGCAGTTTATACCGGGAAAATTACAATGAGCAGTTCTTC; CDR3aa: CASSLYRENYNEQFF
d_gene: -; v_gene: TRBV12-5; j_gene: TRBJ1-5; abundance: few; CDR3nt: TGTGCTAGTGGGAGCAGGGGAAATCAGCCCCAGCATTTT; CDR3aa: CASGSRGNQPQHF
d_gene: -; v_gene: TRBV9; j_gene: TRBJ2-1; abundance: -; CDR3nt: TGTGCCAGCAGCGTAATTGTGGGCCCCTACAATGAGCAGTTCTTC; CDR3aa: CASSVIVGPYNEQFF
d_gene: -; v_gene: TRBV9; j_gene: TRBJ2-3; abundance: -; CDR3nt: TGTGCCAGCAGCGCCGGACAGAGGCAGTATTTT; CDR3aa: CASSAGQRQYF
d_gene: -; v_gene: TRBV29-1; j_gene: TRBJ1-1; abundance: -; CDR3nt: TGCAGCGGCACACAGGGTCGCGGAGCTTTCTTT; CDR3aa: CSGTQGRGAFF
d_gene: -; v_gene: TRBV11-3; j_gene: TRBJ2-1; abundance: -; CDR3nt: TGTGCCAGCAGCCTCACAGCTTACAATGAGCAGTTCTTC; CDR3aa: CASSLTAYNEQFF
d_gene: TRBD2; v_gene: TRBV30; j_gene: TRBJ2-3; abundance: -; CDR3nt: TGTGCCTGGAGTGTACGGAGCTTAGGACGCGGGAGAGATACGCAGTATTTT; CDR3aa: CAWSVRSLGRGRDTQYF
d_gene: TRBD1; v_gene: TRBV4-2; j_gene: TRBJ2-1; abundance: once; CDR3nt: TGTGCCAGCAGCCAAGACGCGACAGGGACCTACAATGAGCAGTTCTTC; CDR3aa: CASSQDATGTYNEQFF
d_gene: TRBD1; v_gene: TRBV19; j_gene: TRBJ1-2; abundance: -; CDR3nt: TGTGCCAGTAGTATATCGGGGACAGGGCCTAACTATGGCTACACCTTC; CDR3aa: CASSISGTGPNYGYTF
d_gene: TRBD2; v_gene: TRBV19; j_gene: TRBJ2-1; abundance: -; CDR3nt: TGTGCCAGTAGTAGTCTGAGCGGGAGCTCCTACAATGAGCAGTTCTTC; CDR3aa: CASSSLSGSSYNEQFF
d_gene: TRBD2; v_gene: TRBV28; j_gene: TRBJ2-3; abundance: -; CDR3nt: TGTGCCAGCAGTGTTAGCGGGGGATTTGTGGATACGCAGTATTTT; CDR3aa: CASSVSGGFVDTQYF
d_gene: TRBD1; v_gene: TRBV6-1; j_gene: TRBJ2-7; abundance: once; CDR3nt: TGTGCCAGTCGACAGGGAACCTCCTACGAGCAGTACTTC; CDR3aa: CASRQGTSYEQYF
d_gene: -; v_gene: TRBV5-4; j_gene: TRBJ2-5; abundance: -; CDR3nt: TGTGCCAGCAGACCACGTAGTTCAGAGACCCAGTACTTC; CDR3aa: CASRPRSSETQYF
d_gene: -; v_gene: TRBV19; j_gene: TRBJ2-7; abundance: -; CDR3nt: TGTGCCAGTAGCCTAACTTCGGAGCGGGCCTACGAGCAGTACTTC; CDR3aa: CASSLTSERAYEQYF
d_gene: TRBD2; v_gene: TRBV28; j_gene: TRBJ2-7; abundance: -; CDR3nt: TGTGCCAGCAAGGTTCGGACTAGCGGCGACGAGCAGTACTTC; CDR3aa: CASKVRTSGDEQYF
d_gene: -; v_gene: TRBV7-9; j_gene: TRBJ2-1; abundance: -; CDR3nt: TGTGCCAGCAGCTTAGTTGCCGGGATAGAGACCTACAATGAGCAGTTCTTC; CDR3aa: CASSLVAGIETYNEQFF
d_gene: -; v_gene: TRBV27; j_gene: TRBJ2-7; abundance: -; CDR3nt: TGTGCCACCCGGGTACGTCAGGGCCTCTCCTACGAGCAGTACTTC; CDR3aa: CATRVRQGLSYEQYF
d_gene: TRBD1; v_gene: TRBV10-2; j_gene: TRBJ1-5; abundance: -; CDR3nt: TGCGCCAGCGGGGACAGGACCAATCAGCCCCAGCATTTT; CDR3aa: CASGDRTNQPQHF